This TCR beta chain was obtained from a study of blood T cell repertoires in COVID-19 (dated by TCRdb to 2020 to 2021). Turning to the overall study: The collaborator samples originated in the United States, Italy and Spain and spanned the acute and convalescent phases of COVID-19. The material from the prospective study consisted of cDNA or gDNA derived from T cells, B-cell-depleted T cells, or PBMCs. The dataset comprised deeply sampled blood TCRbeta repertoires from subjects exposed to, actively infected with, or recovered from COVID-19. The repertoires were released in a freely available public database intended as a resource for research on the immune response to SARS-CoV-2. Samples were obtained from the ongoing ImmuneRACE study (first 160 participants) and from some 1,200 subjects provided by 6 global collaborators. Nearly every sample came with metadata listing a de-identified subject ID, COVID-19 status, age in years and sex. HLA class I and class II types, where available, came from metadata supplied by the sample provider rather than from assay-based typing. What the authors observed across the whole study: The amount of clinical and demographic metadata varied by source and participant and was provided uncurated.

TCRbeta CDR3 regions were amplified from genomic DNA by means of the immunoSEQ Assay, a bias-controlled multiplex PCR. From the authors' description of their analysis: Within the assay, amplification of reference gene primers was used to estimate how many nucleated cells each sample contained. To quantify the absolute abundance of each unique TCRbeta CDR3 rearrangement, sequence reads were collapsed and filtered. Productive Simpson clonality was computed per sample as the square root of Simpson's diversity index over productive rearrangements. The immuneACCESS repertoire file appears here via TCRdb, limited to in-frame rearrangements. These files lack a portion of the clones; in checked studies, under half of the deficit traces to unresolved V genes, and the cause of the others is not known. The DNA gave D and trimming, while V, J and clone size come from that table. This sample comprises over 350,000 clones, 70% to 90% of them detected only once. Of the sample, 1.4% falls within the top ten clones.

To note about this clone: Its target antigen remains unknown. The record has no base qualities; no much larger clone is one base away.

The collaborating institutions used their own protocols to collect whole blood in K2EDTA tubes. For TCRbeta analysis, collaborator samples were shipped as frozen whole blood, as isolated PBMCs, or as DNA extracted from either sample type. V loses 4 bases of germline sequence and J loses 8 bases, and the interval between the two ends is 9 bases. The CDR3 measures 13 amino acids from cysteine to phenylalanine. Kept here is only the CDR3 DNA, which spans 39 bases and is read in frame from base 1. According to the germline V gene (reference sequence), CDR1 reads SEHNR and CDR2 reads FQNEAQ. The source is a woman younger than 45 with active or convalescent COVID-19. Specimen: peripheral blood. The chain is made from TRBV7-9 and TRBJ1-6; the D gene cannot be resolved reliably. This receptor carries the CDR3 CASSSGNHSPLHF. The DNA sequence is as follows: TGTGCCAGCAGCTCGGGAAACCATTCACCCCTCCACTTT.